This T cell receptor (beta chain) was recorded in a study of molecular identifiers for immune sequencing clone quantification. When naive CD8 T cells were sorted, they were gated as CD8+CD4-CCR7+CD45RA+. Making the bulk TCR libraries relied on previously described methods and listed TCR primers. Using its own MiXCR run on the PCR reads, TCRdb lists one record per CDR3 protein. The sample shows over 600,000 distinct CDR3 sequences, just under 20% of them seen only once. The V end was cut by 1 base, the J end by 2 bases, with 8 bases between. CDR1 MDHEN and CDR2 SYDVKM come from the germline V gene. This CDR3 is built from 14 residues. Study conclusions and caveats: Spiked Jurkat TCR RNA originating from one cell could reportedly be identified amid one million naive cells.

This clonotype was observed once. Its specificity is not known. Given the absence of the conserved phenylalanine or tryptophan at the CDR3 end, a read error is likely. The gene calls are TRBV28 and TRBJ2-5; D ambiguous. The sequence derives from a human donor in good health. Some libraries in this study had Jurkat cell RNA spiked in. What was sequenced was naive CD8+ T cells from blood, with Jurkat cell RNA spiked in. The subset was: FACS-sorted CD8+CD4-CCR7+CD45RA+ naive T cells. The CDR3 DNA reads as TGTGCCAGCAGTTTATTGCAAGATCAAGAGACCCAGTACTCC. This codes for CASSLLQDQETQYS.